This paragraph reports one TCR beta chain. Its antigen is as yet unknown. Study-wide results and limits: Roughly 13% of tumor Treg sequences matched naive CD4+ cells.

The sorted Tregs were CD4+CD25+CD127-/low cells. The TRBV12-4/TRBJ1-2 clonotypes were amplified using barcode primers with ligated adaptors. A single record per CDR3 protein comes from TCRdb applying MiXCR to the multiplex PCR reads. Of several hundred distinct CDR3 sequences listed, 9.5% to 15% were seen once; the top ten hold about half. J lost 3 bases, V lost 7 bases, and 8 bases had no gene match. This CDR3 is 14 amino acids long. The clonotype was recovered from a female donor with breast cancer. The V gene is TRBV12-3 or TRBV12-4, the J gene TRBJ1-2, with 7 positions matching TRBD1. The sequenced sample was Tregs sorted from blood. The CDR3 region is CASTLMGQHYGYTF. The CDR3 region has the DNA TGTGCCAGCACCCTAATGGGACAGCACTATGGCTACACCTTC.